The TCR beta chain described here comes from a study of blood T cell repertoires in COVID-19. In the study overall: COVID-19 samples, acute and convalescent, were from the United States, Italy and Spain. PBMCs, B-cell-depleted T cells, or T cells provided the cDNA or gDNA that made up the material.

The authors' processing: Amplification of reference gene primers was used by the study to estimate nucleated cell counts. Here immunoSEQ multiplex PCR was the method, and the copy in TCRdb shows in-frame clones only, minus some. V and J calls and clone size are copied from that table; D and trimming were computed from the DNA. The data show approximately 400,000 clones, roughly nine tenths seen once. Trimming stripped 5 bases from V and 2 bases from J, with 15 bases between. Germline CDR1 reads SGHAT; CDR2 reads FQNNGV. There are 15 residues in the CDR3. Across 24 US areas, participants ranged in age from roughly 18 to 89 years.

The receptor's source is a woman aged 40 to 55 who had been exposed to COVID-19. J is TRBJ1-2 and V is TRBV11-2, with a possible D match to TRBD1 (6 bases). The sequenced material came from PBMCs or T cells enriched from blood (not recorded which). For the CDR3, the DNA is TGTGCCAGCAGCCCTATTCGACAGGACAACTATGGCTACACCTTC. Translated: CASSPIRQDNYGYTF.